These 32 T cell receptor beta chains were all obtained from the same sample, sequenced in a study of T cells in localized non-small cell lung cancer. Repertoires were generated with immunoSEQ multiplex PCR, while TCRdb's copy carries only in-frame clones and drops some. The data hold about 5,100 clones, with 35% to 50% observed a single time. The material was lung tumor tissue, obtained before any cancer treatment. The receptors here all came from a man aged 35 to 70 with stage I lung adenocarcinoma.

The rearrangement links TRBV5-1 to TRBJ2-6; 7 positions match TRBD1. Germline values: CDR1 SGHRS, CDR2 YFSETQ. Trimming at V came to 2 bases and at J to 4 bases, leaving 6 bases not matched to a gene. The CDR3 has 16 residues. The DNA of the CDR3 is TGCGCCAGCAGCTTTGAGAGGGGGCTAGGGGCCAACGTCCTGACTTTC. Amino acids: CASSFERGLGANVLTF.

The gene calls are TRBV29-1 and TRBJ2-3; a weak D match, TRBD2 (7 bases). The CDR3 has 14 amino acids. Germline assignment: CDR1 SQVTM and CDR2 ANQGSEA. The germline V and J ends were trimmed by 3 bases and 4 bases, with 14 bases remaining between them. The CDR3 nucleotides are TGCAGCGTTGATAGGAGGGAGGGGGCAGATACGCAGTATTTT. Translated: CSVDRREGADTQYF.

The rearrangement links TRBV27 to TRBJ1-1, with D uncertain. There are 14 residues in the CDR3. Trimming pared 4 bases from V and 1 base from J, leaving 10 bases between. Germline CDR1 reads MNHEY; CDR2 reads SMNVEV (reference sequence). DNA of the CDR3: TGTGCCAGCAGTTACGGAGGGCGGAACACTGAAGCTTTCTTT. It yields the protein CASSYGGRNTEAFF.

The chain joins TRBV1 to TRBJ2-5; whether TRBD2, the table's D call, matches the DNA was not checked. TRBV1 is shown as a pseudogene. The CDR3 runs 17 residues. This chain's CDR3 is CASSQVGPGLALKTQYF. CDR3 sequence (DNA): TGCGCCAGCAGCCAAGTCGGACCGGGACTAGCTTTGAAGACCCAGTACTTC.

This clone appeared once. This chain joins TRBV28 and TRBJ2-6, with D hard to call. V was cut by 1 base and J by 0 bases, with 10 bases left in between. CDR1 is MDHEN and CDR2 is SYDVKM in the germline V gene. This CDR3 has 17 residues. The CDR3 DNA follows: TGTGCCAGCAGTTTATTGCCCGTCGTCTCTGGGGCCAACGTCCTGACTTTC. Its protein is CASSLLPVVSGANVLTF.

The chain couples TRBV10-2 to TRBJ2-3; D gene unclear. The V end lost 4 bases, the J end lost 0 bases, and 5 bases lay between the germline ends. The germline V gene encodes CDR1 WSHSY and CDR2 SAAADI. CDR3 length equals 13 residues. In DNA form, the CDR3 reads TGCGCCAGCAGTGGCAGTAGCACAGATACGCAGTATTTT. Translated: CASSGSSTDTQYF.

CDR3 sequence reads: CASNKWDRYNEQFF. DNA for the CDR3: TGTGCCAGCAACAAGTGGGACAGATACAATGAGCAGTTCTTC. The chain joins TRBV7-2 to TRBJ2-1; TRBD1 matches 7 bases. The CDR3 has 14 amino acids. V lost 7 bases and J lost 4; bases outside the gene matches: 7. Germline loops: CDR1 SGHTA, CDR2 FQGNSA.

The chain links TRBV6-8 to TRBJ1-4; perhaps TRBD1 as D (5 bases). Trimming removed 2 bases from V and 5 bases from J, with 12 bases in between. The CDR3 consists of 15 residues. Germline CDR1 reads MNHGY; CDR2 reads SAAAGT. The CDR3 spells CASSYPIRGNEKLFF. The CDR3 bases are TGTGCCAGCAGTTACCCTATCCGGGGGAATGAAAAACTGTTTTTT.

A few counts support this clone. The chain joins TRBV10-1 to TRBJ2-7; D unresolved. The CDR3 extends over 13 amino acids. Trimming cost V 6 bases and J 0 bases, with 9 bases left between them. Germline CDR1 reads WNHNN; CDR2 reads SYGVQD (reference sequence). The CDR3 loop reads CASSSTVSYEQYF. The CDR3 DNA sequence: TGCGCCAGCAGCTCGACGGTCTCCTACGAGCAGTACTTC.

By sample share, this clone is medium-sized. The chain employs TRBV6-8 and TRBJ2-6; TRBD1 matches 9 bases. The junction had 3 bases not matched to a gene; V was cut back by 5 bases and J by 4 bases. The CDR3 has 15 residues. In germline, CDR1 is MNHGY, CDR2 SAAAGT. Here the CDR3 reads CASSRTGDGANVLTF. As DNA, the CDR3 is TGTGCCAGCAGTCGGACAGGGGACGGGGCCAACGTCCTGACTTTC.

By share, this clone counts as medium-sized. The chain uses TRBV11-3 and TRBJ1-1, with TRBD1 as a possible D gene (6 bases). CDR3 size: 18 residues. V was trimmed by 3 bases and J by 2 bases, leaving 22 bases between them. CDR1 and CDR2 (germline): SGHNT, YENEEA. For the CDR3, the DNA is TGTGCCAGCAGCTTGGGTAAGGGACACTCGGCCAGTAACACTGAAGCTTTCTTT. Translation: CASSLGKGHSASNTEAFF.

The CDR3 DNA is TGTGCCAGCAGTTCGGTTGGGACTAGCGGAACCGGGGAGCTGTTTTTT. Translating gives CASSSVGTSGTGELFF. The chain uses TRBV28 and TRBJ2-2, with TRBD2 matching 11 bases. Germline loops: CDR1 MDHEN, CDR2 SYDVKM. With 4 bases clipped from V and 5 bases from J, the junction kept 6 bases outside the gene matches. The CDR3 has 16 amino acids. The whole variable domain, remainder taken from reference TRBV28 and TRBJ2-2, is DVKVTQSSRYLVKRTGEKVFLECVQDMDHENMFWYRQDPGLGLRLIYFSYDVKMKEKGDIPEGYSVSREKKERFSLILESASTNQTSMYLCASSSVGTSGTGELFFGEGSRLTVL.

The chain uses TRBV30 and TRBJ2-7, with D unclear. Germline V lookup: CDR1 GTSNPN, CDR2 SVGIG (reference sequence). V lost 0 bases and J 0 bases, leaving 6 bases between the germline ends. This CDR3 is 13 amino acids long. The CDR3 loop is CAWSVGLSYEQYF. Here the CDR3 DNA reads TGTGCCTGGAGTGTCGGCCTCTCCTACGAGCAGTACTTC.

V usage is TRBV9 and J usage is TRBJ2-1; D is possibly TRBD1 (5 bases). This CDR3 is built from 13 residues. V was shortened by 8 bases and J by 5 bases, with 14 bases between the two germline ends. Germline CDR1 reads SGDLS; CDR2 reads YYNGEE. The CDR3 sequence: CASLWLRDNEQFF. Written as DNA, the CDR3 is TGTGCCAGTTTGTGGCTCAGGGACAATGAGCAGTTCTTC.

The rearrangement uses TRBV6-8 and TRBJ1-2; 8 nucleotides match TRBD1. CDR1 MNHGY and CDR2 SAAAGT come from the germline V gene. The CDR3 extends over 16 amino acids. The J segment lost 8 bases and the V segment lost 0 bases, leaving 11 bases of the junction unmatched. The CDR3 DNA is TGTGCCAGCAGTTACTCCTTCGGACAGGGTGCGGGCGGCTACACCTTC. Its translation is CASSYSFGQGAGGYTF.

The chain combines TRBV19 with TRBJ2-1; either TRBD1 or TRBD2 may fit D (5 bases each). Germline V CDR1 and CDR2: LNHDA, SQIVND (reference sequence). Trimming cost V 7 bases and J 6 bases, with 16 bases left between them. The CDR3 runs 14 residues. In DNA form, the CDR3 reads TGTGCCAGTACTATCGGGGCCGGGCGCAATGAGCAGTTCTTC. Its protein product is CASTIGAGRNEQFF.

This clone was detected a few times. This chain links TRBV18 with TRBJ1-2; TRBD1 aligns across 9 bases. The V segment lost 3 bases and the J segment 2 bases; nucleotides outside the gene matches: 4. The CDR3 contains 15 residues. CDR1 is KGHSH and CDR2 is LQKENI in the germline V gene. Here the CDR3 reads CASSPGQGGNYGYTF. CDR3 bases: TGTGCCAGCTCACCGGGACAGGGAGGAAACTATGGCTACACCTTC.

The chain carries TRBV28 and TRBJ2-1; D is possibly TRBD2 (6 bases). The CDR3 contains 14 residues. V lost 6 bases, J lost 14 bases, and 23 bases lay in between. In germline, CDR1 is MDHEN, CDR2 SYDVKM. The CDR3 reads CASSLPTDSGGKFF. The CDR3 nucleotides read TGTGCCAGCAGCCTGCCGACTGACTCCGGGGGAAAGTTCTTC. Looking up the rest from reference TRBV28 and TRBJ2-1 gives the full variable domain: DVKVTQSSRYLVKRTGEKVFLECVQDMDHENMFWYRQDPGLGLRLIYFSYDVKMKEKGDIPEGYSVSREKKERFSLILESASTNQTSMYLCASSLPTDSGGKFFGPGTRLTVL.

In its sample, this clone ranks as medium-sized. The chain uses TRBV11-3 and TRBJ2-1; 11 positions agree with TRBD2. CDR3 length equals 15 residues. J lost 8 bases, V lost 3 bases, and 6 bases had no gene match. CDR1 is SGHNT and CDR2 is YENEEA in the germline V gene. The CDR3 DNA sequence: TGTGCCAGCAGCTTGTGGCTAGCGGGAGGAGATGAGCAGTTCTTC. It is translated as CASSLWLAGGDEQFF.

This clone was seen only once. V is TRBV5-1 and J is TRBJ1-4; a weak D match, TRBD1 (5 bases). Germline V lookup: CDR1 SGHRS, CDR2 YFSETQ. The CDR3 runs to 14 residues. The V and J ends lost 3 bases and 8 bases respectively, with 14 bases between them. CDR3 DNA: TGCGCCAGCAGCTCCGGACAAAGAGGGGAAAAACTGTTTTTT. Its translation is CASSSGQRGEKLFF.

The rearrangement uses TRBV9 and TRBJ1-1, with 10 bases lining up with TRBD1. Germline CDR1 is SGDLS and CDR2 is YYNGEE. With 4 bases clipped from V and 2 bases from J, the junction kept 5 bases outside the gene matches. The CDR3 contains 15 residues. The CDR3, as DNA: TGTGCCAGCAGCCGGACAGGGGGAGGAAACACTGAAGCTTTCTTT. It yields the protein CASSRTGGGNTEAFF.

This clone was counted between two and nine times. J is TRBJ2-3 and V is TRBV30; D possibly corresponds to TRBD1 (6 bases). The CDR3 is 16 residues long. The germline CDR1 and CDR2 sequences are GTSNPN and SVGIG (reference sequence). Trimming pared 0 bases from V and 4 bases from J, leaving 17 bases between. The CDR3 loop is CAWSVDSLQGADTQYF. The CDR3 DNA reads as TGTGCCTGGAGTGTAGATAGCCTACAGGGAGCAGATACGCAGTATTTT.

V and J are TRBV6-8 and TRBJ2-1; the D is unclear. The CDR3 has 12 amino acids. Germline CDR1 MNHGY, CDR2 SAAAGT. V lost 2 bases to trimming and J lost 4 bases, with 3 bases between them. CDR3 sequence (DNA): TGTGCCAGCAGTTACGCATACAATGAGCAGTTCTTC. Protein sequence: CASSYAYNEQFF.

J is TRBJ1-1 and V is TRBV30; 7 bases align to TRBD1. The CDR3 has 15 residues. J lost 0 bases, V lost 2 bases, and 6 bases had no gene match. Germline V gene data show CDR1 as GTSNPN and CDR2 as SVGIG (reference sequence). DNA for the CDR3: TGTGCCTGGAGTAGCCACAGGGGCATGAACACTGAAGCTTTCTTT. Translation: CAWSSHRGMNTEAFF.

The rearrangement links TRBV19 to TRBJ2-5; TRBD2 matches 15 bases. CDR1 LNHDA and CDR2 SQIVND come from the germline V gene (reference sequence). Trimming took 9 bases from V and 4 from J; bases not matched to a gene: 12. This CDR3 has 17 residues. The CDR3 DNA is TGTGCCAGCCGGCAGGGACTAGCGGGAGGTCCCCGAGAGACCCAGTACTTC. Translating gives CASRQGLAGGPRETQYF.

The rearrangement links TRBV5-1 to TRBJ1-3; D is ambiguous. Per germline, CDR1 SGHRS and CDR2 YFSETQ. The V and J ends lost 3 bases and 3 bases respectively, with 16 bases between them. The CDR3 is 16 residues long. In DNA, the CDR3 is TGCGCCAGCAGCTCCCTGGAGGGAGGAGGTGGAAACACCATATATTTT. It translates to CASSSLEGGGGNTIYF. The whole variable domain, filled in from reference TRBV5-1 and TRBJ1-3, reads KAGVTQTPRYLIKTRGQQVTLSCSPISGHRSVSWYQQTPGQGLQFLFEYFSETQRNKGNFPGRFSGRQFSNSRSEMNVSTLELGDSALYLCASSSLEGGGGNTIYFGEGSWLTVV.

This clone was seen just once. This chain links TRBV30 with TRBJ2-1, with 7 bases matching TRBD2. V lost 0 bases and J lost 8; bases outside the gene matches: 13. The CDR3 extends over 16 amino acids. CDR1 is GTSNPN and CDR2 is SVGIG in the germline V gene (reference sequence). The DNA of the CDR3 is TGTGCCTGGAGTGTACTTGATGGGAGGGCGTTCGATGAGCAGTTCTTC. It is translated as CAWSVLDGRAFDEQFF.

This clone was observed a few times. The V gene is TRBV6-8, the J gene TRBJ2-2, with unresolved D. Germline loops: CDR1 MNHGY, CDR2 SAAAGT. The CDR3 totals 16 residues. Trimming stripped 5 bases from V and 0 bases from J, with 13 bases between. This CDR3 reads CASSPRGVPNTGELFF. The CDR3 coding sequence is TGTGCCAGCAGTCCCCGAGGTGTTCCGAACACCGGGGAGCTGTTTTTT.

This clone was seen a few times. The chain carries TRBV6-8 and TRBJ2-5; 8 bases agree with TRBD1. Losses at the gene ends were 6 bases for V and 1 base for J; bases not matched to a gene: 4. Germline V gene data show CDR1 as MNHGY and CDR2 as SAAAGT. The CDR3 sequence is 14 residues long. The CDR3 reads CASRPDRAQETQYF. The DNA of the CDR3 is TGTGCCAGCAGGCCGGACAGGGCCCAAGAGACCCAGTACTTC.

The rearrangement links TRBV11-3 to TRBJ1-1, with D possibly TRBD1 on 5 matching bases. This CDR3 is built from 14 residues. CDR1 SGHNT and CDR2 YENEEA come from the germline V gene. Trimming removed 3 bases from V and 0 bases from J, with 8 bases in between. The CDR3 DNA follows: TGTGCCAGCAGCTTGACAGAGTTGAACACTGAAGCTTTCTTT. This sequence encodes CASSLTELNTEAFF.

The CDR3 coding sequence is TGTGCCTGGAAGTCGTGGAACACTGAAGCTTTCTTT. Protein product: CAWKSWNTEAFF. This rearrangement joins TRBV30 to TRBJ1-1; no definite D call. The germline V and J ends were trimmed by 4 bases and 1 base, with 7 bases remaining between them. The germline gives CDR1 GTSNPN, CDR2 SVGIG (reference sequence). The CDR3 runs to 12 residues.

The chain combines TRBV29-1 with TRBJ2-5; a weak D match, TRBD1 (5 bases). V lost 1 base, J lost 5 bases, and 11 bases lay in between. The CDR3 sequence is 13 residues long. CDR1 and CDR2 from the germline V gene are SQVTM and ANQGSEA. The CDR3 loop reads CSVEAPGMETQYF. DNA of the CDR3: TGCAGCGTTGAAGCCCCAGGGATGGAGACCCAGTACTTC.